Each of the 9 T cell receptor beta chains below was sequenced from the same sample in a study of blood T cells in healthy people across ages. Through a sample-barcoded 5' primer and a J-beta primer mix, a second PCR was run for 7 to 11 cycles. TCRdb re-derived calls from the 5' RACE reads in MiXCR, one entry per CDR3 protein. The profile shows 780,000 or so distinct CDR3 sequences, more than 20% of them singletons. These data were also reused for a study on T cells of mothers and their children.

Sequenced input: blood. Source of these receptors: a boy aged 5-17 years in good health.

The genes are TRBV4-3 and TRBJ2-3, with no clear D. The CDR3 is made up of 17 amino acids. V lost 0 bases, J lost 0 bases, and 13 bases lay in between. CDR1 is LGHNA, CDR2 YSLEER, per germline. CDR3 in DNA: TGCGCCAGCAGCCAAGATCGGGTCAGTACTAGCACAGATACGCAGTATTTT. This encodes CASSQDRVSTSTDTQYF.

This clonotype was counted only a few times. The rearrangement joins TRBV7-2 to TRBJ1-4; 8 bases agree with TRBD1. The germline gives CDR1 SGHTA, CDR2 FQGNSA. The V gene end was trimmed by 6 bases and the J gene end by 8 bases; junction bases not matched to a gene: 8. The CDR3 spans 14 residues. The CDR3: CASRQTGEGEKLFF. In nucleotides, the CDR3 is TGTGCCAGCAGGCAGACAGGGGAGGGCGAAAAACTGTTTTTT.

This clonotype turned up a few times. CDR3 residues: CASATDLQGAKNIQYF. As DNA, the CDR3 is TGCGCCAGCGCGACGGATCTACAGGGAGCCAAAAACATTCAGTACTTC. This chain connects TRBV5-1 to TRBJ2-4; a possible D gene is TRBD1 (6 bases). From germline, CDR1 is SGHRS and CDR2 YFSETQ. This CDR3 has 16 amino acids. V was trimmed by 7 bases and J by 0 bases, leaving 17 bases between them.

This clonotype has just a few counts. The chain recombines TRBV29-1 with TRBJ2-2; perhaps TRBD1 as D (6 bases). The germline V gene has CDR1 SQVTM and CDR2 ANQGSEA. V lost 4 bases, J lost 1 base, and 7 bases lay in between. There are 13 residues in the CDR3. The CDR3 reads CSVVRGNTGELFF. The CDR3 region has the DNA TGCAGCGTTGTCAGGGGGAACACCGGGGAGCTGTTTTTT.

J is TRBJ1-4 and V is TRBV4-3; D unclear. The CDR3 has 14 amino acids. Germline CDR1 reads LGHNA; CDR2 reads YSLEER. Deletions cut 8 bases from V and 7 bases from J, with 17 bases between. CDR3 bases: TGCGCCAGCTCGACTTCCCAACGGGGTGAAAAACTGTTTTTT. This sequence encodes CASSTSQRGEKLFF.

This chain uses TRBV3-1 with TRBJ1-2; D gene uncertain. The V gene's germline CDR1 is LGHDT and CDR2 YNNKEL (reference sequence). V was pared by 3 bases and J by 6 bases, with 14 bases between. This CDR3 region has 14 residues. CDR3 in amino acids: CASSQSAGRDGYTF. The DNA for the CDR3 is TGTGCCAGCAGCCAGTCGGCAGGAAGGGATGGCTACACCTTC.

This clonotype has a handful of counts. This sequence joins TRBV7-9 and TRBJ2-7, with 7 bases matching TRBD2. The V gene end was trimmed by 6 bases and the J gene end by 2 bases; junction bases not matched to a gene: 10. The CDR3 sequence is 15 residues long. Germline CDR1 reads SEHNR; CDR2 reads FQNEAQ (reference sequence). The CDR3 region has the DNA TGTGCCAGCAGATCTAGGGAGGGGTCCACCTACGAGCAGTACTTC. Translating it yields CASRSREGSTYEQYF. The full variable domain, completed using reference TRBV7-9 and TRBJ2-7, is DTGVSQNPRHKITKRGQNVTFRCDPISEHNRLYWYRQTLGQGPEFLTYFQNEAQLEKSRLLSDRFSAERPKGSFSTLEIQRTEQGDSAMYLCASRSREGSTYEQYFGPGTRLTVT.

In its sample, this clonotype was seen a few times. The rearrangement links TRBV29-1 to TRBJ1-1; D gene uncertain. V lost 3 bases and J 2 bases, leaving 7 bases between the germline ends. The length of the CDR3 is 12 residues. Per the germline V gene, CDR1 is SQVTM and CDR2 is ANQGSEA. CDR3 DNA sequence: TGCAGCGTTGATGCGCCTAACACTGAAGCTTTCTTT. This translates into CSVDAPNTEAFF.

The sample holds a few counts of this clonotype. V usage is TRBV15 and J usage is TRBJ2-5, with D possibly matching TRBD1 (6 bases). Germline-derived CDR1 and CDR2 are LNHNV and YYDKDF (reference sequence). Trimming shortened V by 1 base and J by 2 bases, and 11 bases separated the two germline ends. The CDR3 has 15 residues. The CDR3 is CATSRAGETQETQYF. CDR3 coding DNA: TGTGCCACCAGCAGAGCAGGGGAAACACAAGAGACCCAGTACTTC. Variable domain in full (rest from reference TRBV15 and TRBJ2-5): DAMVIQNPRYQVTQFGKPVTLSCSQTLNHNVMYWYQQKSSQAPKLLFHYYDKDFNNEADTPDNFQSRRPNTSFCFLDIRSPGLGDTAMYLCATSRAGETQETQYFGPGTRLLVL.